The 23 T cell receptor beta chains listed next were all sequenced from one sample in a study of blood T cell repertoires in COVID-19. The protocol was immunoSEQ multiplex PCR, while the TCRdb copy is restricted to in-frame clones and leaves out a portion. Of some 270,000 clones listed, approximately 90% are singletons. Input material: PBMCs or T cells enriched from blood (not recorded which). The receptors come from a woman in her thirties with acute COVID-19.

This clone was recorded once. The identical CDR3 is also encoded by other nucleotide sequences in the sample. The chain uses TRBV11-2 and TRBJ2-5; 12 bases agree with TRBD2. Looked up from germline, CDR1 is SGHAT and CDR2 is FQNNGV. CDR3 length equals 16 residues. J was trimmed by 5 bases and V by 4 bases; bases with no gene match: 8. The CDR3 DNA reads as TGTGCCAGCAGCTCCGGACTAGCGGGAAGGGGTGAGACCCAGTACTTC. Amino acids: CASSSGLAGRGETQYF.

The chain recombines TRBV5-1 with TRBJ1-1, with 9 bases identical to TRBD1. CDR3 length: 16 amino acids. J was trimmed by 5 bases and V by 0 bases; bases with no gene match: 8. Germline CDR1 is SGHRS and CDR2 is YFSETQ. CDR3 nucleotide sequence: TGCGCCAGCAGCTTGGCCCGGGACAGGGCCGCGACTGAAGCTTTCTTT. This codes for CASSLARDRAATEAFF.

The chain recombines TRBV5-1 with TRBJ2-1, with 8 positions matching TRBD2. Per germline, CDR1 SGHRS and CDR2 YFSETQ. The J segment lost 0 bases and the V segment lost 3 bases, leaving 2 bases of the junction unmatched. This CDR3 is built from 15 residues. This chain's CDR3 is CASSSGLASYNEQFF. The CDR3 DNA reads as TGCGCCAGCAGCTCTGGACTAGCCTCCTACAATGAGCAGTTCTTC. Complete variable domain (other parts from reference TRBV5-1 and TRBJ2-1): KAGVTQTPRYLIKTRGQQVTLSCSPISGHRSVSWYQQTPGQGLQFLFEYFSETQRNKGNFPGRFSGRQFSNSRSEMNVSTLELGDSALYLCASSSGLASYNEQFFGPGTRLTVL.

The rearrangement uses TRBV18 and TRBJ1-1, with D unclear. Germline CDR1 reads KGHSH; CDR2 reads LQKENI. Trimming took off 8 bases at V and 7 bases at J, with 14 bases between the two ends. This CDR3 region has 12 residues. This CDR3 is CASAQVSVEAFF. CDR3 DNA sequence: TGTGCCAGCGCCCAGGTTTCAGTTGAAGCTTTCTTT.

DNA of the CDR3: TGTGCCAGCAGCCAAGATTGGCAGGGGCAGGGGGATACGCAGTATTTT. This translates into CASSQDWQGQGDTQYF. The chain links TRBV3-1 (or the pseudogene TRBV3-2) to TRBJ2-3, with D tentatively TRBD1 (6 bases). The CDR3 consists of 16 residues. In germline, CDR1 is LGHDT, CDR2 YNNKEL (reference sequence). V gave up 0 bases and J gave up 6 bases, with 16 bases separating them.

CDR3 region: CASRAGGGVSNQPQHF. CDR3 bases: TGTGCCAGCAGGGCCGGCGGGGGGGTCAGCAATCAGCCCCAGCATTTT. V usage is TRBV28 and J usage is TRBJ1-5; D might be TRBD1 (5 bases). Trimming cost V 6 bases and J 1 base, with 16 bases left between them. CDR1 is MDHEN and CDR2 is SYDVKM in the germline V gene. This CDR3 has 16 residues.

This clone was seen only once. J is TRBJ2-3 and V is TRBV14, with no clear D. The CDR3 loop spans 16 amino acids. The germline V and J ends were trimmed by 3 bases and 0 bases, with 13 bases remaining between them. In germline, CDR1 is SGHDN, CDR2 FVKESK. The CDR3 DNA reads as TGTGCCAGCAGCCAGTCGAGGTCTCCCAGCACAGATACGCAGTATTTT. This translates into CASSQSRSPSTDTQYF.

V and J are TRBV7-9 and TRBJ2-2, with D possibly being TRBD1 (6 bases). CDR1 is SEHNR, CDR2 FQNEAQ, per germline (reference sequence). Deletions cut 5 bases from V and 1 base from J, with 14 bases between. The CDR3 extends over 16 amino acids. The CDR3 sequence is CASSNTGHLNTGELFF. Here the CDR3 DNA reads TGTGCCAGCAGCAATACGGGACATCTGAACACCGGGGAGCTGTTTTTT.

This chain joins TRBV28 and TRBJ1-2; no definite D call. This CDR3 contains 13 residues. The germline V gene encodes CDR1 MDHEN and CDR2 SYDVKM. Trimming took 6 bases from V and 5 from J, leaving 13 bases between them. Written as DNA, the CDR3 is TGTGCCAGCAGCCCTGCGGGTTTTTATGGCTACACCTTC. Protein product: CASSPAGFYGYTF.

This chain joins TRBV7-2 and TRBJ2-3; 10 nucleotides agree with TRBD2. V dropped 5 bases and J dropped 4; count of bases not matched to a gene: 3. CDR3 length: 14 amino acids. Germline V CDR1 and CDR2: SGHTA, FQGNSA. DNA of the CDR3: TGTGCCAGCAGCAGTGGACTAGCGGCAGATACGCAGTATTTT. Translation: CASSSGLAADTQYF.

The CDR3 bases are TGCGCCAGCAGCGTAAGCGGGAGTCAGAATGAGCAGTTCTTC. Amino acids: CASSVSGSQNEQFF. This sequence joins TRBV5-1 and TRBJ2-1; 8 nucleotides line up with TRBD2. The germline V gene has CDR1 SGHRS and CDR2 YFSETQ. V lost 4 bases and J lost 7; bases outside the gene matches: 7. The CDR3 contains 14 residues. The full variable domain, completed using reference TRBV5-1 and TRBJ2-1, is KAGVTQTPRYLIKTRGQQVTLSCSPISGHRSVSWYQQTPGQGLQFLFEYFSETQRNKGNFPGRFSGRQFSNSRSEMNVSTLELGDSALYLCASSVSGSQNEQFFGPGTRLTVL.

This chain links TRBV27 with TRBJ2-6; 9 positions agree with TRBD1. The CDR3 has 19 residues. Germline CDR1 and CDR2: MNHEY and SMNVEV (reference sequence). The V segment lost 3 bases and the J segment 0 bases; nucleotides outside the gene matches: 9. The CDR3 DNA follows: TGTGCCAGCAGTTTGGGGACAGGGCCGCCCTTCTCTGGGGCCAACGTCCTGACTTTC. Protein: CASSLGTGPPFSGANVLTF.

V usage is TRBV27 and J usage is TRBJ2-7; 11 bases map to TRBD2. This CDR3 spans 16 amino acids. V lost 4 bases to trimming and J lost 2 bases; unmatched junction nucleotides: 7. Germline assignment: CDR1 MNHEY and CDR2 SMNVEV (reference sequence). The CDR3 sequence: CASSSPGLAVPYEQYF. Written as DNA, the CDR3 is TGTGCCAGCAGTTCTCCGGGACTAGCGGTGCCCTACGAGCAGTACTTC.

V is TRBV7-6 and J is TRBJ2-1; tentative D call: TRBD1 (5 bases). There are 16 residues in the CDR3. Trimming shortened V by 8 bases and J by 0 bases, and 17 bases separated the two germline ends. Germline CDR1 reads SGHVS; CDR2 reads FNYEAQ. The chain's CDR3 is CASSKTAKDSYNEQFF. As DNA, the CDR3 is TGTGCCAGCTCAAAGACAGCGAAGGACTCCTACAATGAGCAGTTCTTC.

The chain carries TRBV7-8 and TRBJ2-6, with TRBD1 matching 8 bases. The CDR3 loop spans 15 amino acids. V was clipped by 8 bases and J by 4 bases; unmatched bases: 7. The germline gives CDR1 SGHVS, CDR2 FQNEAQ. The CDR3 DNA is TGTGCCAGCGGTGAGACAGGGGCCGGGGCCAACGTCCTGACTTTC. This gives the protein CASGETGAGANVLTF.

This clone was found once. The gene calls are TRBV2 and TRBJ2-7, with D perhaps TRBD1 (6 bases). V dropped 7 bases and J dropped 2 bases, with 15 bases sitting between them. CDR3 size: 14 residues. Germline assignment: CDR1 SNHLY and CDR2 FYNNEI. The CDR3 DNA is TGTGCCAGCAAGGGGGAAGCCGATACCTACGAGCAGTACTTC. The encoded protein is CASKGEADTYEQYF.

The rearrangement joins TRBV7-9 to TRBJ2-1; no clear D gene. Per the germline V gene, CDR1 is SEHNR and CDR2 is FQNEAQ (reference sequence). This CDR3 comprises 13 residues. The V end lost 5 bases, the J end lost 0 bases, and 5 bases lay between the germline ends. The CDR3 DNA sequence: TGTGCCAGCAGCCACTCCTCCTACAATGAGCAGTTCTTC. Translating it yields CASSHSSYNEQFF.

The chain couples TRBV12-3 or TRBV12-4 to TRBJ2-2; 7 bases fit TRBD2. The V segment lost 8 bases and the J segment 1 base; nucleotides outside the gene matches: 1. This CDR3 region has 13 residues. For the CDR3, the DNA is TGTGCCAGCGCTAGCGGGAACACCGGGGAGCTGTTTTTT. Residues: CASASGNTGELFF.

The chain joins TRBV7-8 to TRBJ2-7; 7 bases line up with TRBD1. After removal of 1 base from V and 3 bases from J, the junction contained 12 bases not matched to a gene. This CDR3 has 17 residues. Looked up from germline, CDR1 is SGHVS and CDR2 is FQNEAQ. The CDR3 reads CASSLVRGRRTHYEQYF. The CDR3 DNA follows: TGTGCCAGCAGCTTAGTTAGGGGGCGGAGGACCCACTACGAGCAGTACTTC.

The chain combines TRBV5-1 with TRBJ2-7; 9 bases align to TRBD2. Trimming removed 5 bases from V and 2 bases from J; junction bases left unmatched: 5. The CDR3 length is 14 residues. Germline V gene data show CDR1 as SGHRS and CDR2 as YFSETQ. The CDR3 protein is CASSVGGRAYEQYF. In DNA, the CDR3 is TGCGCCAGCAGTGTTGGCGGGAGGGCCTACGAGCAGTACTTC.

The rearrangement uses TRBV6-4 and TRBJ1-6, with D unclear. The V end was cut by 2 bases, the J end by 7 bases, with 6 bases between. Looked up from germline, CDR1 is MRHNA and CDR2 is SNTAGT. The length of the CDR3 is 13 residues. Written as DNA, the CDR3 is TGTGCCAGCAGTGACACATGGAATTCACCCCTCCACTTT. This codes for CASSDTWNSPLHF.

This clone was counted only a few times. This rearrangement joins TRBV12-3 or TRBV12-4 to TRBJ1-5, with D unresolved. The CDR3 is 13 amino acids. V lost 0 bases to trimming and J lost 6 bases, with 6 bases between them. The CDR3 here is CASSLATGQPQHF. In DNA, the CDR3 is TGTGCCAGCAGTTTAGCGACGGGTCAGCCCCAGCATTTT.

J is TRBJ2-6 and V is TRBV29-1, with D perhaps matching TRBD2 (6 bases). Germline V gene lookup returns CDR1 SQVTM and CDR2 ANQGSEA. This CDR3 comprises 16 residues. The V gene lost 0 bases and the J gene lost 2 bases, with 11 bases spanning the gap. DNA of the CDR3: TGCAGCGTTGAAGATACTAGCAGGGCTGGGGCCAACGTCCTGACTTTC. It codes for CSVEDTSRAGANVLTF.